Below, 19 T cell receptor beta chains from the same sample are listed, as sequenced in a study of cytomegalovirus exposure and HLA in healthy donors. The PCR had 60 Vbeta and 13 Jbeta primers. The table came from immunoSEQ multiplex PCR; TCRdb's copy has only in-frame clones and leaves some out. The table lists 200,000 to 250,000 clones, around 73% of them singletons. Material: PBMCs. The receptors here all came from a male donor in good health and CMV-seronegative.

As to this clone: The sample contains more than one DNA sequence encoding this CDR3. The rearrangement uses TRBV29-1 and TRBJ1-2, with a weak D call TRBD1 (6 bases). Trimming shortened V by 6 bases and J by 4 bases, and 12 bases separated the two germline ends. The CDR3 extends over 12 amino acids. Germline V gene lookup returns CDR1 SQVTM and CDR2 ANQGSEA. CDR3 coding DNA: TGCAGCGTGAGGACAGCTACCTATGGCTACACCTTC. Residues: CSVRTATYGYTF.

This rearrangement joins TRBV7-9 to TRBJ2-3; D may be TRBD2 (5 bases). Germline V gene lookup returns CDR1 SEHNR and CDR2 FQNEAQ (reference sequence). Trimming pared 5 bases from V and 4 bases from J, leaving 16 bases between. The CDR3 has 15 amino acids. CDR3 in amino acids: CASSQQLSVADTQYF. The DNA of the CDR3 is TGTGCCAGCAGCCAGCAGCTTAGCGTCGCAGATACGCAGTATTTT.

The rearrangement links TRBV18 to TRBJ2-1, with 10 bases aligning to TRBD2. Germline CDR1 reads KGHSH; CDR2 reads LQKENI. The CDR3 runs 17 residues. Trimming took 2 bases from V and 8 from J; bases not matched to a gene: 12. The CDR3 bases are TGTGCCAGCTCACCATTGGGTAGCGGGAGGACTAGCGATGAGCAGTTCTTC. It codes for CASSPLGSGRTSDEQFF.

DNA for the CDR3: TGCGCCAGCAGCTTGGGTGACTACAAGGCTGGGTCTGAAAAACTGTTTTTT. Translation gives CASSLGDYKAGSEKLFF. This rearrangement joins TRBV5-1 to TRBJ1-4; D gene ambiguous. The CDR3 is made up of 17 amino acids. Trimming stripped 0 bases from V and 7 bases from J, with 19 bases between. From germline, CDR1 is SGHRS and CDR2 YFSETQ.

The chain is built from TRBV18 and TRBJ2-7, with TRBD2 matching 10 bases. Per the germline V gene, CDR1 is KGHSH and CDR2 is LQKENI. This CDR3 spans 15 amino acids. V shed 6 bases, J shed 4 bases, and the junction held 9 bases outside the gene matches. In DNA form, the CDR3 reads TGTGCCAGCTCGCGACCGGGACTAGCGTCGTACGAGCAGTACTTC. It yields the protein CASSRPGLASYEQYF.

CDR3 sequence (DNA): TGTGCCAGCAGTGCAGGTCACGGAACGAACACCGGGGAGCTGTTTTTT. Its translation: CASSAGHGTNTGELFF. The chain is built from TRBV2 and TRBJ2-2, with D unclear. Germline CDR1 and CDR2: SNHLY and FYNNEI. The CDR3 consists of 16 residues. V was clipped by 4 bases and J by 0 bases, with 12 bases between them.

V is TRBV7-9 and J is TRBJ2-3; 12 bases align to TRBD2. The CDR3 has 16 amino acids. CDR1 and CDR2 (germline): SEHNR, FQNEAQ (reference sequence). J lost 2 bases, V lost 3 bases, and 3 bases had no gene match. CDR3 residues: CASSFWTSGTTDTQYF. The CDR3 nucleotides read TGTGCCAGCAGCTTCTGGACTAGCGGGACCACAGATACGCAGTATTTT.

The genes are TRBV19 and TRBJ1-2, with TRBD1 as a possible D gene (6 bases). The V end was cut by 3 bases, the J end by 7 bases, with 18 bases between. The length of the CDR3 is 15 residues. CDR1 and CDR2 (germline): LNHDA, SQIVND (reference sequence). The CDR3 nucleotides are TGTGCCAGTAGTATGGACTTTCGGGGGGCTGTTGGCTACACCTTC. It yields the protein CASSMDFRGAVGYTF.

This chain joins TRBV25-1 and TRBJ2-1, with 9 nucleotides matching TRBD1. The CDR3 contains 16 residues. V lost 4 bases to trimming and J lost 5 bases; unmatched junction nucleotides: 9. The germline V gene encodes CDR1 MGHDK and CDR2 SYGVNS. The CDR3 nucleotides read TGTGCCAGCAGTGCACTTTGGGACAGGGATCACAATGAGCAGTTCTTC. Encoded protein: CASSALWDRDHNEQFF.

V and J are TRBV6-1 and TRBJ2-1; D gene uncertain. The CDR3 has 14 amino acids. The V end lost 2 bases, the J end lost 8 bases, and 13 bases lay between the germline ends. Germline V CDR1 and CDR2: MNHNS, SASEGT. Written as DNA, the CDR3 is TGTGCCAGCAGTGAACAGACTTTTAACTATGAGCAGTTCTTC. Translating gives CASSEQTFNYEQFF.

The J gene is TRBJ2-6, the V gene TRBV19; D is undetermined. The CDR3 consists of 16 residues. Germline V gives CDR1 LNHDA, CDR2 SQIVND (reference sequence). V lost 3 bases to trimming and J lost 1 base, with 10 bases between them. CDR3 amino acids: CASSIRSSSGANVLTF. Here the CDR3 DNA reads TGTGCCAGTAGTATCCGTTCGAGTTCTGGGGCCAACGTCCTGACTTTC.

The chain has TRBV11-2 and TRBJ2-7; no clear D gene. The ends were cut back, 1 base at V and 3 bases at J, with 10 bases in the middle. Looked up from germline, CDR1 is SGHAT and CDR2 is FQNNGV. The CDR3 has 14 amino acids. The CDR3 here is CASSLVELYYEQYF. Here the CDR3 DNA reads TGTGCCAGCAGCTTAGTCGAACTCTACTACGAGCAGTACTTC.

The chain uses TRBV7-3 and TRBJ2-3; tentative D call: TRBD2 (6 bases). The CDR3 is made up of 14 amino acids. Trimming stripped 3 bases from V and 2 bases from J, with 9 bases between. From germline, CDR1 is SGHTA and CDR2 FQGTGA. DNA of the CDR3: TGTGCCAGCAGCTTGGGACTGAACACAGATACGCAGTATTTT. Encoded protein: CASSLGLNTDTQYF. The complete variable domain, with remaining parts taken from reference TRBV7-3 and TRBJ2-3, reads GAGVSQTPSNKVTEKGKYVELRCDPISGHTALYWYRQSLGQGPEFLIYFQGTGAADDSGLPNDRFFAVRPEGSVSTLKIQRTERGDSAVYLCASSLGLNTDTQYFGPGTRLTVL.

The genes are TRBV5-1 and TRBJ2-1; TRBD2 might be the D (6 bases). The length of the CDR3 is 13 residues. V was shortened by 3 bases and J by 5 bases, with 9 bases between the two germline ends. The germline gives CDR1 SGHRS, CDR2 YFSETQ. For the CDR3, the DNA is TGCGCCAGCAGCTACGTAGCGGACAATGAGCAGTTCTTC. Translated, it gives CASSYVADNEQFF.

This clone appeared a single time. The chain employs TRBV9 and TRBJ1-1; TRBD1 aligns across 8 bases. The CDR3 loop spans 15 amino acids. Germline CDR1 SGDLS, CDR2 YYNGEE. After removal of 3 bases from V and 8 bases from J, the junction contained 12 bases not matched to a gene. The CDR3 reads CASSGDQTTGVEAFF. In DNA form, the CDR3 reads TGTGCCAGCAGCGGCGATCAGACGACAGGGGTAGAAGCTTTCTTT. Together with reference TRBV9 and TRBJ1-1, the CDR3 gives the full variable domain: DSGVTQTPKHLITATGQRVTLRCSPRSGDLSVYWYQQSLDQGLQFLIQYYNGEERAKGNILERFSAQQFPDLHSELNLSSLELGDSALYFCASSGDQTTGVEAFFGQGTRLTVV.

In nucleotides, the CDR3 is TGTGCCAGCAGTTCGGAGGGGCTAGCGGGAAGTGATACGCAGTATTTT. Amino acids: CASSSEGLAGSDTQYF. The chain links TRBV6-5 to TRBJ2-3, with 9 nucleotides matching TRBD2. V gave up 4 bases and J gave up 6 bases; unmatched junction bases: 11. Germline CDR1 and CDR2: MNHEY and SVGAGI. CDR3 length: 16 amino acids.

The rearrangement joins TRBV6-6 to TRBJ2-1; 11 bases match TRBD2. The V segment lost 6 bases and the J segment 8 bases; nucleotides outside the gene matches: 12. Germline values: CDR1 MNHNY, CDR2 SVGAGI (reference sequence). This CDR3 has 16 residues. CDR3 coding DNA: TGTGCCAGCAGATCACTAGCGGGAGAGGTCCCCTATGAGCAGTTCTTC. Its translation is CASRSLAGEVPYEQFF.

V usage is TRBV10-3 and J usage is TRBJ2-7; 7 bases agree with TRBD1. The CDR3 consists of 15 residues. Germline CDR1 ENHRY, CDR2 SYGVKD. V was clipped by 2 bases and J by 2 bases; unmatched bases: 6. CDR3 DNA: TGTGCCATCAGTGAGGACGGGACAGTCACCTACGAGCAGTACTTC. This encodes CAISEDGTVTYEQYF.

The chain is built from TRBV7-9 and TRBJ2-7; D is possibly TRBD2 (7 bases). This CDR3 is built from 16 residues. The germline V gene encodes CDR1 SEHNR and CDR2 FQNEAQ (reference sequence). Trimming cost V 1 base and J 5 bases, with 18 bases left between them. Here the CDR3 reads CASSLVGGGPRNEQYF. In nucleotides, the CDR3 is TGTGCCAGCAGCTTAGTAGGGGGGGGCCCGAGGAACGAGCAGTACTTC.